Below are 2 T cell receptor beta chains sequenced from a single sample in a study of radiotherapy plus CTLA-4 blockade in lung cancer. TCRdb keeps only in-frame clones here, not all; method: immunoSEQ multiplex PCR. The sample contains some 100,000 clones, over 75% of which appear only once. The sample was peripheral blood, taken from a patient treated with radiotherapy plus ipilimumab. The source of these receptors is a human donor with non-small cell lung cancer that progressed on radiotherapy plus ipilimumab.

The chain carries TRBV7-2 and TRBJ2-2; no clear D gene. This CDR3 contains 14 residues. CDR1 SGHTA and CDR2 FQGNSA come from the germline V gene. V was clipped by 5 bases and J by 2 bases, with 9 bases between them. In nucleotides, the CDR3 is TGTGCCAGCAGCACCCTCCTTAACACCGGGGAGCTGTTTTTT. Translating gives CASSTLLNTGELFF.

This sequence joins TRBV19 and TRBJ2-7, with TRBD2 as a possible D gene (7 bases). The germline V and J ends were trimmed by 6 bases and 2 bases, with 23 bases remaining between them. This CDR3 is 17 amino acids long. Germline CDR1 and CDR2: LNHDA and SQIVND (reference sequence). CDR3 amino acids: CASRRIWGGQGTYEQYF. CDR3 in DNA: TGTGCCAGTAGACGGATCTGGGGGGGGCAGGGAACCTACGAGCAGTACTTC.